Following are 5 T cell receptor beta chains from one sample sequenced in a study of liver allograft versus peripheral blood T cells. Background on the study: A comparison was made between T cell receptor repertoires in transplanted livers and those in recipients' peripheral blood.

Each CDR3 protein is one row after TCRdb ran MiXCR on the reads. The data contain approximately 9,400 distinct CDR3 sequences, about a fifth of them singletons. The receptors were gathered from a human patient who had a liver transplant. Certain T cells may be donor cells from the graft.

By sample fraction, this clonotype is medium-sized. This chain joins TRBV6-1 and TRBJ2-1; D is possibly TRBD2 (6 bases). CDR1 MNHNS and CDR2 SASEGT come from the germline V gene. The ends were cut back, 0 bases at V and 6 bases at J, with 9 bases in the middle. There are 14 residues in the CDR3. In DNA form, the CDR3 reads TGTGCCAGCAGTGAAGCTTACGGGGGCAATGAGCAGTTCTTC. The encoded protein is CASSEAYGGNEQFF.

This clonotype has ten or more counts. V gene TRBV10-3 combines with J gene TRBJ1-1, with unresolved D. From germline, CDR1 is ENHRY and CDR2 SYGVKD. V shed 4 bases and J shed 8 bases, with 11 bases lying between them. This CDR3 has 12 residues. The CDR3, as DNA: TGTGCCATCAGTGTTGAGGGTAGGGAAGCTTTCTTT. Protein: CAISVEGREAFF.

Judged by abundance, this clonotype is medium-sized. The V call is TRBV6-5, the J call TRBJ1-4, with D possibly being TRBD1 (5 bases). V gave up 5 bases and J gave up 5 bases, with 18 bases separating them. The CDR3 loop spans 16 amino acids. The germline V gene has CDR1 MNHEY and CDR2 SVGAGI. The CDR3 region is CASSVIWGESNEKLFF. CDR3 DNA sequence: TGTGCCAGCAGTGTCATTTGGGGGGAATCGAATGAAAAACTGTTTTTT.

This clonotype was observed a few times. The chain uses TRBV13 and TRBJ2-7, with TRBD2 identical over 16 bases. CDR3 length: 16 amino acids. J lost 2 bases, V lost 3 bases, and 1 base had no gene match. Germline CDR1 PRHDT, CDR2 FYEKMQ (reference sequence). DNA for the CDR3: TGTGCCAGCAGCTTCGGGACTAGCGGGGGGGCCTACGAGCAGTACTTC. It specifies CASSFGTSGGAYEQYF.

The sample holds one count of this clonotype. A read error is possible here, since a much larger clone lies one base away. This rearrangement joins TRBV5-6 to TRBJ1-1, with a tentative D call TRBD1 (5 bases). This CDR3 spans 16 amino acids. Germline assignment: CDR1 SGHDT and CDR2 YYEEEE. Here the CDR3 reads CASSLGQGFMNAEAFF. The CDR3 bases are TGTGCCAGCAGCTTGGGCCAGGGCTTCATGAACGCTGAAGCTTTCTTT.